This T cell receptor beta chain was identified during a study of shared clonotypes between healthy human individuals. Study-wide results and limits: The study sampled only blood, and tissue repertoires likely differ. Shared clonotypes across all four donors exceeded non-shared ones in generation probability. Among four donors, 4.5% to 5.5% of naive CD4 clonotypes were found in common.

Sorted-subset replicate PCR reactions contained 200 to 250 ng DNA, corresponding to tens of thousands of T cell genomes. Produced via immunoSEQ multiplex PCR; TCRdb's table is partial and in-frame only. The repertoire holds about 1 million clones, with under 80% as singletons. This CDR3 contains 13 residues. The germline V gene encodes CDR1 SGHRS and CDR2 YFSETQ. A word on this clone: Its cognate antigen is unknown. The junction does not match germline at one end; this may be a read error.

The chain links TRBV5-1 to TRBJ2-1; D is possibly TRBD1 (6 bases). The receptor was derived from a man between 18 and 35 years old in good health. The material sequenced was memory CD4+ T cells sorted from blood. As for subset: CD45RA-negative fraction. In nucleotides, the CDR3 is TGCGCCAGCAGTTTCCTGGGTCGGGACACCCCCCTCTTC. It specifies CASSFLGRDTPLF.